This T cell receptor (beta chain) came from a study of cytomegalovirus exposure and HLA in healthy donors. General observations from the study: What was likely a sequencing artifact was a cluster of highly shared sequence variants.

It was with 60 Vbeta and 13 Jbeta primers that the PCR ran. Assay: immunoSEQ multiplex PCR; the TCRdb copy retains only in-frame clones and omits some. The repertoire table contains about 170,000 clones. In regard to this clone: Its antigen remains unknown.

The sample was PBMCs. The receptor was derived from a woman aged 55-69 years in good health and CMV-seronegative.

CDR3 residues: CASSLAGQGNNEQFF. CDR3 DNA: TGCGCCAGCAGCTTGGCCGGACAGGGAAACAATGAGCAGTTCTTC. The V call is TRBV5-1, the J call TRBJ2-1, with TRBD1 matching over 8 bases. The junction had 4 bases not matched to a gene; V was cut back by 0 bases and J by 5 bases. This CDR3 is built from 15 residues. In germline, CDR1 is SGHRS, CDR2 YFSETQ.